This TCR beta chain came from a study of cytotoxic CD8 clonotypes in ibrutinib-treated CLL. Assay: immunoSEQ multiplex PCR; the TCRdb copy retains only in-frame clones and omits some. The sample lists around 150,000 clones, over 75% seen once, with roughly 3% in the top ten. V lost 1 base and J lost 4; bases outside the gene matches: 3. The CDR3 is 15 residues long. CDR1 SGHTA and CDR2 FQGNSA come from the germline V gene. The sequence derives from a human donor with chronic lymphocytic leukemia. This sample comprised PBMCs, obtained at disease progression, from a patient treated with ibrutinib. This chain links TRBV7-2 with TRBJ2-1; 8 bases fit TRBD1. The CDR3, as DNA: TGTGCCAGCAGCTTAGAAGGACAGGGATACAATGAGCAGTTCTTC. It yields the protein CASSLEGQGYNEQFF.